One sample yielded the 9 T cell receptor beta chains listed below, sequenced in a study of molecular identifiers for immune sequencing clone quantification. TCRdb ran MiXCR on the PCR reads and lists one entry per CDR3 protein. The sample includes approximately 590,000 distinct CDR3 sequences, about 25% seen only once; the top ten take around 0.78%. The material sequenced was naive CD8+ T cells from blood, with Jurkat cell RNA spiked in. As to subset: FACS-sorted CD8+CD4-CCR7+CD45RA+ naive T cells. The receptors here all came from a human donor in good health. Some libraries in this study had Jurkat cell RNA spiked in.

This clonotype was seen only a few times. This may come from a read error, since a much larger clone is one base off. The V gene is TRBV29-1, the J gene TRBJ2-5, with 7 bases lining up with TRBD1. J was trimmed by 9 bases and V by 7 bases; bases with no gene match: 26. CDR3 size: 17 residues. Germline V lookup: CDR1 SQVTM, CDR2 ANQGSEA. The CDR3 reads CSAQQPTGARAGEPQYF. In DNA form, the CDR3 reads TGCAGCGCACAGCAGCCTACAGGGGCGAGGGCGGGTGAGCCCCAGTACTTC.

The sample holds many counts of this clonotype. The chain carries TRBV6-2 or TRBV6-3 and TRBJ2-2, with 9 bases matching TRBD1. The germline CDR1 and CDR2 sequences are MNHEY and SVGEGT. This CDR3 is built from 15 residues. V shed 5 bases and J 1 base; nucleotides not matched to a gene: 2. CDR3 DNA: TGTGCCAGCAGTAGGGACAGGGTGAACACCGGGGAGCTGTTTTTT. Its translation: CASSRDRVNTGELFF.

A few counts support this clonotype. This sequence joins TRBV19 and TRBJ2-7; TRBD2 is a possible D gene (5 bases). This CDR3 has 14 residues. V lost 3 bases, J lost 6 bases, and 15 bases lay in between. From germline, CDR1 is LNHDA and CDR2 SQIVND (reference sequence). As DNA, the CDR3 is TGTGCCAGTAGTATTTATGGCTCGGCGGGCGAGCAGTACTTC. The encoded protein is CASSIYGSAGEQYF.

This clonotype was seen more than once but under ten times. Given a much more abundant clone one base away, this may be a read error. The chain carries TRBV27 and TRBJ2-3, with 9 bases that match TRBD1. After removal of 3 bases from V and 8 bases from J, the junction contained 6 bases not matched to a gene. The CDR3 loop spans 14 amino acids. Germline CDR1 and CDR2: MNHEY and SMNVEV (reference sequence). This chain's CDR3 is CASSFVQGAATQYF. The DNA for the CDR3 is TGTGCCAGCAGTTTCGTACAGGGGGCAGCTACGCAGTATTTT.

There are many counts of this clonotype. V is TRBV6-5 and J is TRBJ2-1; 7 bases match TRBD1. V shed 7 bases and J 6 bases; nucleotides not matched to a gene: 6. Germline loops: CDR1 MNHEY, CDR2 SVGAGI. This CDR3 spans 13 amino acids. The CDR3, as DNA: TGTGCCAGCAACGCAGGGGGTGGCAATGAGCAGTTCTTC. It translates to CASNAGGGNEQFF.

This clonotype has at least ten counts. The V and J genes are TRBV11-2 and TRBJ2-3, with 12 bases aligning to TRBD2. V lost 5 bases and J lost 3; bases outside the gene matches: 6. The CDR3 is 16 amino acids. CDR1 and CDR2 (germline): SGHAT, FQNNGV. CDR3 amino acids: CASSHRTSGGTDTQYF. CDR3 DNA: TGTGCCAGCAGCCATCGAACTAGCGGGGGGACAGATACGCAGTATTTT. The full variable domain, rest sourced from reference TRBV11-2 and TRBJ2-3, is EAGVAQSPRYKIIEKRQSVAFWCNPISGHATLYWYQQILGQGPKLLIQFQNNGVVDDSQLPKDRFSAERLKGVDSTLKIQPAKLEDSAVYLCASSHRTSGGTDTQYFGPGTRLTVL.

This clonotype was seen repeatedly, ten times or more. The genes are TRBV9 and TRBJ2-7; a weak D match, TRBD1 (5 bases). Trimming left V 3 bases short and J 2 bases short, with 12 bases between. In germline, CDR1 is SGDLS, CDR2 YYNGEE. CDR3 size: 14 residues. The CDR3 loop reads CASSDEDKPYEQYF. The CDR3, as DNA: TGTGCCAGCAGCGACGAGGACAAGCCCTACGAGCAGTACTTC.

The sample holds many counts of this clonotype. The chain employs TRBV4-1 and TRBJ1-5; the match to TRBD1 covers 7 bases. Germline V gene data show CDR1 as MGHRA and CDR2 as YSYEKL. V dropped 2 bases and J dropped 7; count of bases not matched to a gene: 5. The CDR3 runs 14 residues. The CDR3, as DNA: TGCGCCAGCAGCCAAAGGCAGGGGGTCCAGCCCCAGCATTTT. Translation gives CASSQRQGVQPQHF.

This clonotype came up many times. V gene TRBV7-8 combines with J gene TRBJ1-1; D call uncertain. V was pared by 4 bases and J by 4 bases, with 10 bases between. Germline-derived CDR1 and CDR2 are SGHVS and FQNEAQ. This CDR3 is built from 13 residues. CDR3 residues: CASSSLAATEAFF. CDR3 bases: TGTGCCAGCAGCTCTCTGGCGGCCACTGAAGCTTTCTTT.